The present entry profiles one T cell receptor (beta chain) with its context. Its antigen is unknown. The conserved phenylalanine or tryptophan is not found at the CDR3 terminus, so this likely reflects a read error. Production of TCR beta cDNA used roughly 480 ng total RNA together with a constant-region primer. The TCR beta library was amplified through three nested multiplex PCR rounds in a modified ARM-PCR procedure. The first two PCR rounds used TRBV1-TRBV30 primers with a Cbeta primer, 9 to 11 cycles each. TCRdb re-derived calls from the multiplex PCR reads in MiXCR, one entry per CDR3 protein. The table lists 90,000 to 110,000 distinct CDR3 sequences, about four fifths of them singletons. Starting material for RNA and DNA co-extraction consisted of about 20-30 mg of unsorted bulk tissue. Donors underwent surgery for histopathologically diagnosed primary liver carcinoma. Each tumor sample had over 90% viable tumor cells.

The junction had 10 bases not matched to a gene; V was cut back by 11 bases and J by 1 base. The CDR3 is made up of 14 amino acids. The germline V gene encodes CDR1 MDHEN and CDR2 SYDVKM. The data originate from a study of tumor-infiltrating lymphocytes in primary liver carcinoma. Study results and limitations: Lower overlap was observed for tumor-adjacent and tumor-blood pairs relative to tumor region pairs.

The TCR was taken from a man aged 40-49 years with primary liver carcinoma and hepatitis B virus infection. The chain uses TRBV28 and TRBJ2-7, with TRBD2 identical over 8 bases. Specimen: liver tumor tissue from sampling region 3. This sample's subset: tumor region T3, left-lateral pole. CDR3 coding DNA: TGTGCCGTCCTACGAGCGGGAGTATCCTACGAGCAGTACCTC. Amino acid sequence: CAVLRAGVSYEQYL.